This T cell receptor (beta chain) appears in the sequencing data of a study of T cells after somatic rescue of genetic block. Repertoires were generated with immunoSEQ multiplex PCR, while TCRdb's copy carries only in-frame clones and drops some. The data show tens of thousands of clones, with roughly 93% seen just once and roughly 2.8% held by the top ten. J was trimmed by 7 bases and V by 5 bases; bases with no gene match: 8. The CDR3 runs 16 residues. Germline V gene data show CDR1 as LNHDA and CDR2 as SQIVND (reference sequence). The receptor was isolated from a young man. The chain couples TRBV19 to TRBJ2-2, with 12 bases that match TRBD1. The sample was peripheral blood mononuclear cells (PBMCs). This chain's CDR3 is CASSARDRGQIGELFF. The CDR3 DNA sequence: TGTGCCAGTAGTGCCCGGGACAGGGGGCAGATCGGGGAGCTGTTTTTT.